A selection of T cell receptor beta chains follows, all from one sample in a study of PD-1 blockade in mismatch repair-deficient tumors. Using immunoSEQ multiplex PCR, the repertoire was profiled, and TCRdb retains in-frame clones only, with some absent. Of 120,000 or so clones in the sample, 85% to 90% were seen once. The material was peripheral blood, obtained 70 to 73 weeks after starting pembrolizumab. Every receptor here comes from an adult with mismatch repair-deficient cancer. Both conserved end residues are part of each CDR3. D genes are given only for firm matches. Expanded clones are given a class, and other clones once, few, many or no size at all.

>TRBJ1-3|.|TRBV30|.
TGTGCCTGGAGTGTAGGGGCTGGAAACACCATATATTTT
CAWSVGAGNTIYF
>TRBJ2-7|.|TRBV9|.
TGTGCCAGCAGCGTAAAGTCCACGACCGGAACAACCTACGAGCAGTACTTC
CASSVKSTTGTTYEQYF
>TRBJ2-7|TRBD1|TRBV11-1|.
TGTGCCAGCAGCTGGACAGGGGACTACGAGCAGTACTTC
CASSWTGDYEQYF
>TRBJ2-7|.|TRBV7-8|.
TGTGCCAGCAGCTTACCGGAGGGACGGGAGTCCGAGCAGTACTTC
CASSLPEGRESEQYF
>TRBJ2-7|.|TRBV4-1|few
TGCGCCAGCAGCCCGGGCAGGGGTCCCTACGAGCAGTACTTC
CASSPGRGPYEQYF
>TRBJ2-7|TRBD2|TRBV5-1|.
TGCGCCAGCAGCGTAGCGGGACTAGCGGCCCACGAGCAGTACTTC
CASSVAGLAAHEQYF
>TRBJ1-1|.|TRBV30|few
TGTGCCTGGAGTCCGTCCCTGAACACTGAAGCTTTCTTT
CAWSPSLNTEAFF
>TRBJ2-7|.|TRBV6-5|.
TGTGCCAGTTCGCGCTCAAGAGGCTCCTACGAGCAGTACTTC
CASSRSRGSYEQYF
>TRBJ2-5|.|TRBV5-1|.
TGCGCCAGCAGGTTCATCGGCGGGATTCAAGAGACCCAGTACTTC
CASRFIGGIQETQYF
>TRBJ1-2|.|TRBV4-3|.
TGCGCCAGCAGCCAAGGTCCGACAGCGGGCAATGGCTACACCTTC
CASSQGPTAGNGYTF
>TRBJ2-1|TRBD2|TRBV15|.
TGTGCCACCAGCAGGGACCCTAGCGGGAGGCCATACAATGAGCAGTTCTTC
CATSRDPSGRPYNEQFF
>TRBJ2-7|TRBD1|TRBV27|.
TGTGCCAGCAGTTTATACCGGGACAGCTACGAGCAGTACTTC
CASSLYRDSYEQYF
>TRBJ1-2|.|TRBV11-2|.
TGTGCCAGCAGCACCAAACCGGGAGGGGAACATAACTATGGCTACACCTTC
CASSTKPGGEHNYGYTF
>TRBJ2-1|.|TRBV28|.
TGTGCCAGCAGTTCCTTTTCGATCCGGGGCAACTACAATGAGCAGTTCTTC
CASSSFSIRGNYNEQFF
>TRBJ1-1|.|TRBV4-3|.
TGCGCCAGCAGCCCGGGGACAATCATGAACACTGAAGCTTTCTTT
CASSPGTIMNTEAFF
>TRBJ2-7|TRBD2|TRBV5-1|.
TGCGCCAGCAGCCGGGCGACAGACCAACCGGGAGGCGAGCAGTACTTC
CASSRATDQPGGEQYF
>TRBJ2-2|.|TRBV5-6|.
TGTGCCAGCAGCTTGCTGTCAGGGGCGAGGACCGGGGAGCTGTTTTTT
CASSLLSGARTGELFF